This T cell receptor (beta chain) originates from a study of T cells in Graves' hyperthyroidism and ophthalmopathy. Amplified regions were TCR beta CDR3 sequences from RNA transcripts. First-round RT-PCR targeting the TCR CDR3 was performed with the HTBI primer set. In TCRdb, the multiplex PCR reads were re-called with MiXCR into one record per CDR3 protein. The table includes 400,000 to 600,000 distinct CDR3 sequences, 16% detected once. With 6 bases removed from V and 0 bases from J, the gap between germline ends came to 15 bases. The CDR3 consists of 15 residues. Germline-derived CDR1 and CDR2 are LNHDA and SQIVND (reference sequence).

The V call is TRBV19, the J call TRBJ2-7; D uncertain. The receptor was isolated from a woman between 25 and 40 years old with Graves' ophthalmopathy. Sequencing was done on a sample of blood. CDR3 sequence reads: CASRRTIFSSYEQYF. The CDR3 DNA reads TGTGCCAGTAGGAGGACGATCTTTAGCTCCTACGAGCAGTACTTC. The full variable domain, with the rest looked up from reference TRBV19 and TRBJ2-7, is DGGITQSPKYLFRKEGQNVTLSCEQNLNHDAMYWYRQDPGQGLRLIYYSQIVNDFQKGDIAEGYSVSREKKESFPLTVTSAQKNPTAFYLCASRRTIFSSYEQYFGPGTRLTVT.